This T cell receptor beta chain was sequenced during a study of blood T cell repertoires in COVID-19. Study as a whole: Some COVID-19 samples were acute and others convalescent; all came from the United States, Italy and Spain. From T cells, B-cell-depleted T cells, or PBMCs came the material, which was cDNA or gDNA.

V lost 6 bases and J lost 2, with 13 bases in between. CDR1 and CDR2 (germline): MNHEY, SVGAGI. The CDR3 extends over 14 amino acids. In the authors' workflow: By means of reference gene primer amplification, nucleated cell counts were estimated. TCRdb keeps only in-frame clones here, not all; method: immunoSEQ multiplex PCR. V and J calls and clone size come straight from that table; D and trimming were deduced from the DNA. The sample has roughly 70,000 clones, 80% to 85% seen once. This TCR was sampled from a woman aged 55-69 years with acute or convalescent COVID-19. Sequences were obtained from peripheral blood. The chain has TRBV6-5 and TRBJ1-2, with a tentative D call TRBD1 (6 bases). The CDR3 bases are TGTGCCAGCAGCGTGTCAACAGGGAACTATGGCTACACCTTC. Residues: CASSVSTGNYGYTF.